This T cell receptor beta chain was identified in a study of T cell responses to AZD1222 COVID-19 vaccine (dated by TCRdb to the early 2020s). A note on the overall study: TCR sequencing covered fewer than 250 trial participants: about 210 given two doses of AZD1222 and about 26 given two doses of MenACWY control vaccine. Enrollment into the trials was organized by age into subgroups of 18-55, 56-69 and 70-plus years, and those subgroups contained roughly 150, 30 and 60 TCR-sequenced participants, respectively.

V lost 1 base and J lost 3 bases, and the count of bases not matched to a germline gene is 14. Including cysteine and phenylalanine, the CDR3 has 20 amino acids. This entry keeps only the CDR3 DNA: 60 bases, framed from base 1. CDR1 SGHVS and CDR2 FQNEAQ were looked up in the germline V gene. Here is what the overall study found, with its caveats: Only five to seven AZD1222 recipients were SARS-CoV-2 seropositive at baseline, limiting conclusions about previously exposed vaccinees. The whole spike protein was spanned by vaccine-associated CD4 TCRs, and dominant responses were seen in regions 160-218 and 743-854. After two AZD1222 doses, both the breadth and the depth of spike-specific TCRs were significantly higher than at day 0 and than in MenACWY recipients. Participants were mostly white British, with more females than males. The authors suggested clonal diversity may have been underestimated. Because no day 14 peak-response samples were available, repertoires were characterized only after the peak T cell response. Epitopes outside the regions mutated in the B.1.351 and B.1.1.7 variants were reportedly recognized by nearly half of the unique spike-specific TCRs. In the small 56-69-year group, the increase in depth fell short of significance, most likely because of low power.

The CDR3 regions of human TCRbeta chains were subjected to immunosequencing. The authors processed their data as follows. Repertoire TCRs were checked for matches against a reference library of SARS-CoV-2-specific TCRs that had been generated using the MIRA antigen-specificity platform. Breadth was defined as the fraction of unique TCRs that were SARS-CoV-2-associated, and depth was defined as the fraction of total T cells that were SARS-CoV-2-associated. Using the MIRA data, every spike-specific TCR was mapped to the spike region that the TCR reacted to and assigned to either a CD4 or a CD8 class. Log10-transformed breadth and depth values were compared by one-way ANOVA with Sidak's multiple comparisons tests. TCRdb took this table from immuneACCESS and kept in-frame rearrangements with V and J called. Such tables lack part of the clones; where checked against another copy, unresolved V genes explain under half of the gap, and the rest is unexplained. V and J calls and clone size are copied from that table; D and trimming were computed from the DNA. The sample table shows around 88,000 clones, and about 90% are seen once. The top ten hold 10% of the sample.

On this clone: The specificity of this receptor is unknown. Qualities for individual bases were not recorded, and no much larger clone is one base off.

The time point label corresponds to: baseline before first vaccination. Explained via the paper, the treatment or condition label denotes: meningococcal conjugate vaccine given as trial control. The vaccinee samples were drawn from two UK trials, COV001 and COV002, one of which was a single-blind randomized controlled phase 2/3 trial testing AZD1222 (ChAdOx1 nCoV-19) in healthy adults. Trial participant PBMC samples were collected at day 0 and day 28 after the second dose for TCRbeta chain sequencing. Here the sequenced sample was peripheral blood, taken on day 0 of MenACWY control vaccination. The chain was built from TRBV7-8 and TRBJ2-1, and 11 junction bases match TRBD2. This TCR was sampled from an adult in good health. This receptor has the CDR3 CASSLDSGGAQYTNYNEQFF. The bases are TGTGCCAGCAGCTTAGATAGCGGGGGGGCCCAATACACGAACTACAATGAGCAGTTCTTC.